One sample yielded the 31 T cell receptor beta chains listed below, sequenced in a study of cytomegalovirus exposure and HLA in healthy donors. 60 Vbeta and 13 Jbeta primers were used in PCR. Sequencing was performed with immunoSEQ multiplex PCR; in TCRdb, only in-frame clones are kept and a portion is missing. Counted here are about 190,000 clones, 75% to 90% occurring once; the ten biggest clones make up 1% to 1.5%. The sample comprised PBMCs. These receptor sequences come from a man aged 25 to 40 in good health and CMV-seronegative.

This chain uses TRBV10-2 with TRBJ2-7, with a weak D call TRBD1 (6 bases). From germline, CDR1 is WSHSY and CDR2 SAAADI. CDR3 length equals 13 residues. Between the trimmed V and J ends, which lost 5 bases and 5 bases, there was a span of 13 bases. CDR3: CASSSTGKDEQYF. CDR3 in DNA: TGCGCCAGCAGTTCAACAGGGAAGGACGAGCAGTACTTC.

V is TRBV5-6 and J is TRBJ2-5; 12 nucleotides line up with TRBD2. V lost 1 base and J lost 5; bases outside the gene matches: 6. The CDR3 loop spans 16 amino acids. Per germline, CDR1 SGHDT and CDR2 YYEEEE. The DNA for the CDR3 is TGTGCCAGCAGCTTGCTGACTAGCGGGGGATGGGAGACCCAGTACTTC. It yields the protein CASSLLTSGGWETQYF.

The genes are TRBV7-8 and TRBJ2-7, with D unclear. The CDR3 contains 14 residues. Germline loops: CDR1 SGHVS, CDR2 FQNEAQ. V was shortened by 2 bases and J by 2 bases, with 10 bases between the two germline ends. CDR3 in amino acids: CASSLIDSTYEQYF. CDR3 DNA: TGTGCCAGCAGCTTAATAGACTCAACCTACGAGCAGTACTTC.

The chain joins TRBV6-5 to TRBJ1-4; maybe TRBD1 (5 bases). Germline assignment: CDR1 MNHEY and CDR2 SVGAGI. V lost 6 bases and J lost 2, with 10 bases in between. The CDR3 has 14 amino acids. The CDR3 DNA is TGTGCCAGCAGCCCAGGGAAGACTAATGAAAAACTGTTTTTT. This codes for CASSPGKTNEKLFF.

This clone occurred once. The chain uses TRBV13 and TRBJ1-1; TRBD1 matches at 7 bases. Germline trimming cut 3 bases from V and 11 bases from J; bases unmatched to any gene: 6. The CDR3 extends over 12 amino acids. Germline CDR1 is PRHDT and CDR2 is FYEKMQ (reference sequence). This CDR3 reads CASSLTGRLAFF. Here the CDR3 DNA reads TGTGCCAGCAGCTTGACAGGGCGGTTGGCTTTCTTT.

To note about this clone: A junction end diverges from the germline sequence, so it may reflect a read error. The rearrangement links TRBV4-3 to TRBJ2-7, with TRBD1 identical over 9 bases. Germline values: CDR1 LGHNA, CDR2 YSLEER. The CDR3 extends over 13 amino acids. In DNA form, the CDR3 reads TGCGCCAGCAGCCAAGATCGCGGGACAGGGATTTTTTTC. Residues: CASSQDRGTGIFF.

The chain joins TRBV28 to TRBJ2-7, with D possibly matching TRBD2 (6 bases). The CDR3 consists of 13 residues. V lost 8 bases and J 2 bases, leaving 13 bases between the germline ends. Germline CDR1 MDHEN, CDR2 SYDVKM. CDR3 DNA: TGTGCCAGCCTCCGGGGAGGAGCCTACGAGCAGTACTTC. This sequence encodes CASLRGGAYEQYF.

The CDR3 is CASSQGTGLLYGYTF. The CDR3 nucleotides read TGTGCCAGCAGCCAAGGGACAGGGCTCCTCTATGGCTACACCTTC. This sequence joins TRBV14 and TRBJ1-2; 8 bases agree with TRBD1. The trim removed 1 base at V and 4 bases at J, leaving 5 bases unmatched. Germline V gene data show CDR1 as SGHDN and CDR2 as FVKESK. The CDR3 covers 15 residues. The full variable domain, completed using reference TRBV14 and TRBJ1-2, is EAGVTQFPSHSVIEKGQTVTLRCDPISGHDNLYWYRRVMGKEIKFLLHFVKESKQDESGMPNNRFLAERTGGTYSTLKVQPAELEDSGVYFCASSQGTGLLYGYTFGSGTRLTVV.

This clone came up a few times. This chain connects TRBV2 to TRBJ1-1; D uncertain. Trimming took 4 bases from V and 1 from J, leaving 10 bases between them. Germline CDR1 SNHLY, CDR2 FYNNEI. The CDR3 runs 14 residues. CDR3 bases: TGTGCCAGCAGTGGGCCGGAGGGGAACACTGAAGCTTTCTTT. This encodes CASSGPEGNTEAFF. Filled out from reference TRBV2 and TRBJ1-1, the complete variable domain reads EPEVTQTPSHQVTQMGQEVILRCVPISNHLYFYWYRQILGQKVEFLVSFYNNEISEKSEIFDDQFSVERPDGSNFTLKIRSTKLEDSAMYFCASSGPEGNTEAFFGQGTRLTVV.

This sequence joins TRBV14 and TRBJ2-7, with D possibly TRBD2 on 5 matching bases. The V and J ends lost 1 base and 4 bases respectively, with 8 bases between them. CDR1 SGHDN and CDR2 FVKESK come from the germline V gene. The CDR3 covers 13 residues. The CDR3 loop reads CASSQVRGYEQYF. CDR3 DNA sequence: TGTGCCAGCAGCCAAGTAAGAGGGTACGAGCAGTACTTC. Using reference TRBV14 and TRBJ2-7 for the parts outside the CDR3, the full variable domain is EAGVTQFPSHSVIEKGQTVTLRCDPISGHDNLYWYRRVMGKEIKFLLHFVKESKQDESGMPNNRFLAERTGGTYSTLKVQPAELEDSGVYFCASSQVRGYEQYFGPGTRLTVT.

V and J are TRBV27 and TRBJ1-1, with TRBD1 matching over 10 bases. Germline trimming cut 4 bases from V and 4 bases from J; bases unmatched to any gene: 3. CDR3 length: 14 residues. The germline V gene encodes CDR1 MNHEY and CDR2 SMNVEV (reference sequence). In nucleotides, the CDR3 is TGTGCCAGCAGTTCGACAGGGGGCGGCACTGAAGCTTTCTTT. It encodes CASSSTGGGTEAFF.

The V and J genes are TRBV29-1 and TRBJ2-5; 11 bases are shared with TRBD1. The CDR3 is 17 residues long. Losses at the gene ends were 3 bases for V and 4 bases for J; bases not matched to a gene: 13. Germline V gene data show CDR1 as SQVTM and CDR2 as ANQGSEA. The CDR3 sequence is CSVEPGQGDSSSETQYF. As DNA, the CDR3 is TGCAGCGTTGAGCCGGGACAGGGGGATAGTTCGTCAGAGACCCAGTACTTC.

The chain employs TRBV28 and TRBJ1-5; no clear D gene. The germline V and J ends were trimmed by 7 bases and 0 bases, with 10 bases remaining between them. CDR1 MDHEN and CDR2 SYDVKM come from the germline V gene. The CDR3 loop spans 14 amino acids. The CDR3 DNA reads TGTGCCAGCAATGGAGGTTATAGCAATCAGCCCCAGCATTTT. It codes for CASNGGYSNQPQHF. Drawing the rest from reference TRBV28 and TRBJ1-5, the complete variable domain is DVKVTQSSRYLVKRTGEKVFLECVQDMDHENMFWYRQDPGLGLRLIYFSYDVKMKEKGDIPEGYSVSREKKERFSLILESASTNQTSMYLCASNGGYSNQPQHFGDGTRLSIL.

V usage is TRBV6-5 and J usage is TRBJ1-5; TRBD1 might be the D (5 bases). Germline lookup yields CDR1 MNHEY and CDR2 SVGAGI. With 6 bases removed from V and 1 base from J, the gap between germline ends came to 13 bases. The CDR3 loop spans 15 amino acids. The CDR3 coding sequence is TGTGCCAGCAGCCTTCAGGGAACAAGCAATCAGCCCCAGCATTTT. Residues: CASSLQGTSNQPQHF.

The V gene is TRBV6-5, the J gene TRBJ1-2; weak D call: TRBD1 (6 bases). The CDR3 length is 14 residues. Germline CDR1 MNHEY, CDR2 SVGAGI. Trimming cost V 6 bases and J 4 bases, with 15 bases left between them. In nucleotides, the CDR3 is TGTGCCAGCAGGTTACGGACAGTCACCTATGGCTACACCTTC. Encoded protein: CASRLRTVTYGYTF.

V is TRBV5-6 and J is TRBJ2-5; 13 bases map to TRBD2. Germline assignment: CDR1 SGHDT and CDR2 YYEEEE. This CDR3 region has 14 residues. The V segment lost 5 bases and the J segment 2 bases; nucleotides outside the gene matches: 0. CDR3 region: CASRLAGGQETQYF. CDR3 bases: TGTGCCAGCAGACTAGCGGGAGGGCAAGAGACCCAGTACTTC.

The V and J genes are TRBV11-2 and TRBJ2-1; D ambiguous. V was trimmed by 4 bases and J by 3 bases, leaving 10 bases between them. There are 14 residues in the CDR3. Germline assignment: CDR1 SGHAT and CDR2 FQNNGV. The CDR3 is CASSSNTGYNEQFF. The DNA of the CDR3 is TGTGCCAGCAGCTCCAATACTGGCTACAATGAGCAGTTCTTC.

The chain recombines TRBV27 with TRBJ2-3; 10 bases fit TRBD2. This CDR3 is built from 16 residues. Germline CDR1 reads MNHEY; CDR2 reads SMNVEV (reference sequence). V dropped 5 bases and J dropped 2; count of bases not matched to a gene: 7. CDR3 sequence reads: CASSISGGLPTDTQYF. In DNA, the CDR3 is TGTGCCAGCAGTATTAGCGGGGGGCTCCCCACAGATACGCAGTATTTT.

This chain links TRBV29-1 with TRBJ2-1; 9 bases are shared with TRBD1. The CDR3 runs to 14 residues. CDR1 and CDR2 from the germline V gene are SQVTM and ANQGSEA. Trimming removed 6 bases from V and 5 bases from J; junction bases left unmatched: 8. Here the CDR3 DNA reads TGCAGCGTCAACAGGGGGCGCTTGGACAATGAGCAGTTCTTC. Translation gives CSVNRGRLDNEQFF.

This chain connects TRBV19 to TRBJ2-1; 8 positions match TRBD2. Trimming removed 0 bases from V and 7 bases from J; junction bases left unmatched: 11. This CDR3 contains 17 residues. Germline V gene lookup returns CDR1 LNHDA and CDR2 SQIVND (reference sequence). The CDR3 nucleotides are TGTGCCAGTAGTATAGATCCCACCAGCGGGAGCAGTAATGAGCAGTTCTTC. Translating it yields CASSIDPTSGSSNEQFF.

This clone appeared a few times. The chain combines TRBV19 with TRBJ2-7, with D perhaps matching TRBD1 (6 bases). The CDR3 spans 14 residues. Germline assignment: CDR1 LNHDA and CDR2 SQIVND (reference sequence). V lost 5 bases and J 3 bases, leaving 14 bases between the germline ends. CDR3 coding DNA: TGTGCCAGTAGTCGGTCAGGGGTCATCTACGAGCAGTACTTC. Its protein is CASSRSGVIYEQYF.

V and J are TRBV6-1 and TRBJ2-7; the match to TRBD1 covers 7 bases. The CDR3 is 14 residues long. The V segment lost 4 bases and the J segment 4 bases; nucleotides outside the gene matches: 7. Germline CDR1 is MNHNS and CDR2 is SASEGT. This CDR3 reads CASSVRDRTYEQYF. In DNA, the CDR3 is TGTGCCAGCAGTGTCCGGGACAGAACTTACGAGCAGTACTTC.

V and J are TRBV19 and TRBJ2-2; 7 nucleotides agree with TRBD1. This CDR3 has 14 residues. CDR1 LNHDA and CDR2 SQIVND come from the germline V gene (reference sequence). The junction had 7 bases not matched to a gene; V was cut back by 6 bases and J by 6 bases. This CDR3 is CASSHGTAPGELFF. For the CDR3, the DNA is TGTGCCAGTAGCCACGGGACAGCTCCCGGGGAGCTGTTTTTT.

A single count supports this clone. Other DNA sequences of this sample code for an identical CDR3. The chain is built from TRBV27 and TRBJ1-2, with D possibly TRBD1 on 5 matching bases. V was cut by 3 bases and J by 2 bases, with 10 bases left in between. The CDR3 is 14 residues long. The germline V gene has CDR1 MNHEY and CDR2 SMNVEV (reference sequence). DNA for the CDR3: TGTGCCAGCAGTTTCCAGGGCGCGAACTATGGCTACACCTTC. This sequence encodes CASSFQGANYGYTF.

J is TRBJ2-5 and V is TRBV5-1, with 9 bases lining up with TRBD1. Per the germline V gene, CDR1 is SGHRS and CDR2 is YFSETQ. V gave up 0 bases and J gave up 1 base; unmatched junction bases: 7. This CDR3 contains 17 residues. CDR3 residues: CASSLGGTTGGQETQYF. The CDR3 region has the DNA TGCGCCAGCAGCTTGGGAGGTACGACAGGGGGCCAAGAGACCCAGTACTTC. The whole variable domain, filled in from reference TRBV5-1 and TRBJ2-5, reads KAGVTQTPRYLIKTRGQQVTLSCSPISGHRSVSWYQQTPGQGLQFLFEYFSETQRNKGNFPGRFSGRQFSNSRSEMNVSTLELGDSALYLCASSLGGTTGGQETQYFGPGTRLLVL.

CDR3 nucleotides: TGTGCCAGCTCACCACCGAATGAACGGTATCGCCAAGAGACCCAGTACTTC. Protein: CASSPPNERYRQETQYF. The genes are TRBV18 and TRBJ2-5; D is ambiguous. Trimming shortened V by 0 bases and J by 1 base, and 15 bases separated the two germline ends. Germline CDR1 is KGHSH and CDR2 is LQKENI. The CDR3 has 17 residues.

The chain couples TRBV5-1 to TRBJ1-1; 9 bases match TRBD1. The CDR3 totals 15 residues. Germline CDR1 is SGHRS and CDR2 is YFSETQ. V shed 0 bases, J shed 4 bases, and the junction held 4 bases outside the gene matches. The CDR3 DNA follows: TGCGCCAGCAGCTTGGTAGGACAGGGGATCACTGAAGCTTTCTTT. This codes for CASSLVGQGITEAFF.

The rearrangement uses TRBV30 and TRBJ2-5; D possibly corresponds to TRBD1 (6 bases). The CDR3 is 15 amino acids. CDR1 and CDR2 (germline): GTSNPN, SVGIG (reference sequence). V shed 4 bases and J shed 4 bases, with 19 bases lying between them. CDR3 loop: CAWTLGARLRETQYF. In DNA, the CDR3 is TGTGCCTGGACGCTGGGGGCGCGTCTTCGAGAGACCCAGTACTTC.

The genes are TRBV20-1 and TRBJ2-3; D call uncertain. V lost 4 bases and J lost 4, with 6 bases in between. Germline V gene data show CDR1 as DFQATT and CDR2 as SNEGSKA (reference sequence). The CDR3 is 11 residues long. CDR3 nucleotides: TGCAGTGCTAAGACACCAGATACGCAGTATTTT. Protein product: CSAKTPDTQYF.

This CDR3 reads CASSRTGIGTGFSYEQYF. The CDR3 DNA reads TGTGCCAGTAGTAGAACGGGCATCGGGACAGGTTTTTCCTACGAGCAGTACTTC. V gene TRBV19 combines with J gene TRBJ2-7; 8 bases are shared with TRBD1. This CDR3 comprises 18 residues. Losses at the gene ends were 4 bases for V and 1 base for J; bases not matched to a gene: 15. CDR1 and CDR2 from the germline V gene are LNHDA and SQIVND (reference sequence).

The chain is built from TRBV5-1 and TRBJ2-1; no clear D gene. Germline V lookup: CDR1 SGHRS, CDR2 YFSETQ. This CDR3 is built from 13 residues. V was clipped by 5 bases and J by 0 bases, with 6 bases between them. CDR3 sequence: CASSAGSYNEQFF. CDR3 nucleotides: TGCGCCAGCAGTGCAGGCTCCTACAATGAGCAGTTCTTC.